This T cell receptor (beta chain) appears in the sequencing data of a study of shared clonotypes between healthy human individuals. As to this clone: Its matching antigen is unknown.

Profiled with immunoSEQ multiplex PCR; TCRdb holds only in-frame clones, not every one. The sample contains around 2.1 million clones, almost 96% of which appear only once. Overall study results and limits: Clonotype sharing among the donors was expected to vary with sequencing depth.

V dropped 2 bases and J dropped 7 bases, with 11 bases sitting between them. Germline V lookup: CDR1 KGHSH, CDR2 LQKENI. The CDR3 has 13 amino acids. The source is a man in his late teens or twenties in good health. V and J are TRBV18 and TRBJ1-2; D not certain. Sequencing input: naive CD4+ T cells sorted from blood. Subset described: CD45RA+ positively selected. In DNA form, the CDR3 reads TGTGCCAGCTCACCAAACAGCCTGGTTGGCTACACCTTC. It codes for CASSPNSLVGYTF.